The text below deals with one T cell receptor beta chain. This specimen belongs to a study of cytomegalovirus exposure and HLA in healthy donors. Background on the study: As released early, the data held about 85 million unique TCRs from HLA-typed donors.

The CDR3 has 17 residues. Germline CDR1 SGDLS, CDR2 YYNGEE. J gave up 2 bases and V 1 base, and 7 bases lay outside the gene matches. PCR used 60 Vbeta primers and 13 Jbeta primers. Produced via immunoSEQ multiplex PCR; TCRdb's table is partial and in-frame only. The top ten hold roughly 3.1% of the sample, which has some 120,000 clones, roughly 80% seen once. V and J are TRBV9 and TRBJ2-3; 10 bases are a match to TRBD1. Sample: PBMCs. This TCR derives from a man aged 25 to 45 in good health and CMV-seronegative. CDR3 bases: TGTGCCAGCAGCGTATCCCGGACAGGGGGTGACACAGATACGCAGTATTTT. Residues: CASSVSRTGGDTDTQYF.